This TCR beta chain was sequenced during a study of blood T cells in healthy people across ages. The ends were cut back, 1 base at V and 0 bases at J, with 11 bases in the middle. Per germline, CDR1 MGHRA and CDR2 YSYEKL. The CDR3 has 16 residues. A second PCR, run for roughly 7 to 11 cycles, used a sample-barcoded 5' primer plus a J-beta primer mix. A single record per CDR3 protein comes from TCRdb applying MiXCR to the 5' RACE reads. The sample carries about a million distinct CDR3 sequences, around 46% recorded once. This clonotype has just one count. The receptor's source is a man aged 25 to 40 in good health. What was sequenced was blood. This chain joins TRBV4-1 and TRBJ2-3, with no clear D. In DNA, the CDR3 is TGCGCCAGCAGCCAAGCAGTGGGCCGGAGCACAGATACGCAGTATTTT. Translating it yields CASSQAVGRSTDTQYF.